This T cell receptor beta chain was documented in a study of cytomegalovirus exposure and HLA in healthy donors. The germline gives CDR1 LNHNV, CDR2 YYDKDF (reference sequence). The ends were cut back, 0 bases at V and 4 bases at J, with 10 bases in the middle. The CDR3 has 15 amino acids. 60 Vbeta and 13 Jbeta primers were used in PCR. TCRdb's table, derived via immunoSEQ multiplex PCR, lists solely in-frame clones and lacks some. The sample contains approximately 110,000 clones, 70% of which appear only once. This clonotype originated in a man aged 35-49 years in good health and CMV-seropositive. What was sequenced was PBMCs. The chain carries TRBV15 and TRBJ1-3, with D possibly matching TRBD1 (5 bases). This CDR3 reads CATSRDAGNGNTIYF. The CDR3 DNA reads TGTGCCACCAGCAGAGATGCAGGGAACGGAAACACCATATATTTT.